This is a list of T cell receptor beta chains from one sample in a study of T cell changes during pregnancy in multiple sclerosis. Only in-frame clones appear in the TCRdb table, and some are missing; sequencing was by immunoSEQ multiplex PCR. The table records approximately 23,000 clones, about 89% of them present only once. Sequenced material: CD4+ T cells from peripheral blood mononuclear cells, taken in the third trimester of pregnancy. The source is a female donor in good health, enrolled as a control in a pregnancy study. CDR3s include the opening cysteine and the closing phenylalanine or tryptophan. The D gene is left open where the match is weak. Expanded clones are given a class, and other clones once, few, many or no size at all.

clone_size,cdr3_length,d_call,j_call,v_call,cdr3_aa,cdr3_nt
.,14,TRBD1,TRBJ1-2,TRBV13,CASSRGQGARGYTF,TGTGCCAGCAGCCGGGGACAGGGGGCGAGAGGCTACACCTTC
.,17,.,TRBJ2-6,TRBV7-8,CASRIRRVGSGANVLTF,TGTGCCAGCAGGATCCGCAGGGTTGGAAGTGGGGCCAACGTCCTGACTTTC
.,15,.,TRBJ2-3,TRBV19,CASSRAREVSDTQYF,TGTGCCAGTAGTCGGGCCAGGGAGGTTTCAGATACGCAGTATTTT
.,14,TRBD2,TRBJ2-3,TRBV5-4,CASSLAGGGDTQYF,TGTGCCAGCAGCTTAGCGGGGGGGGGAGATACGCAGTATTTT
.,15,TRBD1,TRBJ2-7,TRBV4-3,CASSRRVGQGNEQYF,TGCGCCAGCAGCCGAAGGGTGGGACAGGGAAACGAGCAGTACTTC
.,14,.,TRBJ2-3,TRBV10-3,CAISATQGGDTQYF,TGTGCCATCAGTGCCACACAAGGGGGAGATACGCAGTATTTT
.,17,TRBD2,TRBJ2-5,TRBV7-2,CASSLLAGAAGLETQYF,TGTGCCAGCAGCCTGCTAGCGGGGGCCGCCGGTTTGGAGACCCAGTACTTC
.,13,TRBD1,TRBJ1-2,TRBV7-9,CASELQGNYGYTF,TGTGCCAGCGAGCTACAGGGGAACTATGGCTACACCTTC
.,14,TRBD2,TRBJ2-7,TRBV4-2,CASSTRGESHEQYF,TGTGCCAGCAGTACACGGGGGGAGTCCCACGAGCAGTACTTC
.,15,.,TRBJ1-3,TRBV4-1,CASSQGLDSGNTIYF,TGCGCCAGCAGCCAGGGACTGGACTCTGGAAACACCATATATTTT
once,16,TRBD1,TRBJ1-4,TRBV18,CASSPRGQTTNEKLFF,TGTGCCAGCTCACCAAGGGGACAGACAACTAATGAAAAACTGTTTTTT
.,16,TRBD2,TRBJ2-1,TRBV4-1,CASSQEGSGRGYEQFF,TGCGCCAGCAGCCAAGAGGGGAGCGGGAGGGGCTATGAGCAGTTCTTC
.,13,.,TRBJ2-5,TRBV9,CASSPLTGETQYF,TGTGCCAGCAGCCCCCTAACAGGGGAGACCCAGTACTTC
.,15,.,TRBJ1-4,TRBV14,CASSLVQAPNEKLFF,TGTGCCAGCAGCCTGGTTCAGGCGCCTAATGAAAAACTGTTTTTT
.,15,.,TRBJ2-7,TRBV5-1,CASSLLDSVSYEQYF,TGCGCCAGCAGCTTGCTGGACAGCGTCTCCTACGAGCAGTACTTC
.,14,.,TRBJ2-2,TRBV5-6,CASSLRGNTGELFF,TGTGCCAGCAGCTTACGGGGGAACACCGGGGAGCTGTTTTTT
.,15,TRBD2,TRBJ2-7,TRBV7-2,CASSASGTRSYEQYF,TGTGCCAGCAGCGCTAGCGGGACTCGCTCCTACGAGCAGTACTTC
.,16,.,TRBJ2-3,TRBV2,CASRGGVGASTDTQYF,TGTGCCAGCAGAGGAGGAGTGGGGGCGAGCACAGATACGCAGTATTTT
.,13,.,TRBJ2-2,TRBV6-1,CASIRGGVGELFF,TGTGCCAGCATAAGGGGGGGCGTAGGGGAGCTGTTTTTT
.,15,TRBD1,TRBJ1-5,TRBV5-8,CASSLGDRVVQPQHF,TGTGCCAGCAGCTTAGGGGACAGGGTCGTTCAGCCCCAGCATTTT
.,16,TRBD1,TRBJ1-2,TRBV2,CASTGTGAYRNYGYTF,TGTGCCAGCACCGGGACAGGGGCCTATAGGAACTATGGCTACACCTTC
.,20,TRBD2,TRBJ2-7,TRBV7-2,CASSLALSGGAGGPTDEQYF,TGTGCCAGCAGCTTAGCATTATCGGGTGGGGCGGGAGGGCCTACGGACGAGCAGTACTTC
.,13,.,TRBJ2-7,TRBV7-6,CASSLSEGYEQYF,TGTGCCAGCAGCTTATCGGAGGGCTACGAGCAGTACTTC
.,14,.,TRBJ2-3,TRBV6-4,CASSEGRDTDTQYF,TGTGCCAGCAGTGAGGGCAGGGACACAGATACGCAGTATTTT
once,17,TRBD1,TRBJ2-3,TRBV4-1,CASSQLGTGGIRDTQYF,TGCGCCAGCAGCCAATTGGGGACAGGGGGTATTAGAGATACGCAGTATTTT
.,15,.,TRBJ1-1,TRBV19,CASSIGAGTNTEAFF,TGTGCCAGTAGTATAGGTGCAGGGACTAACACTGAAGCTTTCTTT
.,14,TRBD1,TRBJ1-2,TRBV5-1,CASSLMTGEYGYTF,TGCGCCAGCAGCTTGATGACAGGGGAGTATGGCTACACCTTC
.,16,TRBD2,TRBJ2-5,TRBV4-1,CASSQGTSGDQETQYF,TGCGCCAGCAGCCAAGGGACTAGCGGGGACCAAGAGACCCAGTACTTC
.,16,TRBD1,TRBJ2-1,TRBV4-2,CASSQEGDRGRNEQFF,TGTGCCAGCAGCCAAGAGGGTGACAGGGGGCGGAATGAGCAGTTCTTC
.,15,TRBD2,TRBJ2-2,TRBV5-4,CASSLGALAGGELFF,TGTGCCAGCAGCTTGGGGGCCCTAGCGGGCGGGGAGCTGTTTTTT
.,14,.,TRBJ2-3,TRBV19,CASSPRTGTDTQYF,TGTGCCAGTAGTCCCCGGACAGGCACAGATACGCAGTATTTT
.,18,TRBD1,TRBJ2-6,TRBV11-2,CASSRGFGQGTGANVLTF,TGTGCCAGCAGCAGGGGGTTCGGACAGGGGACTGGGGCCAACGTCCTGACTTTC
.,16,TRBD2,TRBJ2-4,TRBV12-5,CASGYSPSGGRNIQYF,TGTGCTAGTGGCTACTCTCCAAGCGGGGGAAGAAACATTCAGTACTTC
.,16,TRBD1,TRBJ2-7,TRBV11-2,CASSSILGQGNYEQYF,TGTGCCAGCAGCTCGATACTAGGACAGGGAAATTACGAGCAGTACTTC
.,18,TRBD1,TRBJ2-7,TRBV7-9,CASSFVLRDRGVHYEQYF,TGTGCCAGCAGCTTCGTCCTCCGGGACAGGGGGGTTCACTACGAGCAGTACTTC
few,16,.,TRBJ1-4,TRBV5-1,CASSLDMAATNEKLFF,TGCGCCAGCAGCTTGGACATGGCGGCAACTAATGAAAAACTGTTTTTT
.,18,TRBD1,TRBJ2-5,TRBV10-3,CAISERSGQGSVGETQYF,TGTGCCATCAGTGAGAGATCGGGACAGGGGTCGGTAGGAGAGACCCAGTACTTC
.,15,TRBD1,TRBJ2-2,TRBV6-1,CASSPATGDTGELFF,TGTGCCAGCAGTCCAGCGACAGGGGACACCGGGGAGCTGTTTTTT
few,13,.,TRBJ1-2,TRBV5-6,CASSADIPRGYTF,TGTGCCAGCAGCGCGGACATTCCGCGGGGCTACACCTTC